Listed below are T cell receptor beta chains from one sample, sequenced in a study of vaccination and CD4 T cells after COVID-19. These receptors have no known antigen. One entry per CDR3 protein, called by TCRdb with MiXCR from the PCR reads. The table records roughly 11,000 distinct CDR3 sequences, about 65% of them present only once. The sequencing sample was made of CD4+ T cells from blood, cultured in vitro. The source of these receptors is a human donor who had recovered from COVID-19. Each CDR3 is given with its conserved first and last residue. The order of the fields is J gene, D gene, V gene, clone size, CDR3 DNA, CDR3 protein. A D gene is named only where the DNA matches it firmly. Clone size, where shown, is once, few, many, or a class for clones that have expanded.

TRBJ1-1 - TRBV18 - TGTGCCAGCTCACGGAGCTCTGGTGGGAACACTGAAGCTTTCTTT CASSRSSGGNTEAFF
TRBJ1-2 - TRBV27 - TGTGCCAGCAGTGCCCAGGGGACGCTTGGTGGCTACACCTTC CASSAQGTLGGYTF
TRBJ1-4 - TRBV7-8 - TGTGCCAGCAGCCCCTATGGGGGTGCTGAAGCTAATGAAAAACTGTTTTTT CASSPYGGAEANEKLFF
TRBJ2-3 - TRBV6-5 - TGTGCCAGCAGTTACCAGGGGGATACGCAGTATTTT CASSYQGDTQYF
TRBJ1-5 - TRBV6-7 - TGTGCCAGCAGTTACTCTGACAGGCGAGAAAATCAGCCCCAGCATTTT CASSYSDRRENQPQHF
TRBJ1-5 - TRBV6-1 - TGTGCCAGCAGGCCCTTGACTCATAGCAATCAGCCCCAGCATTTT CASRPLTHSNQPQHF
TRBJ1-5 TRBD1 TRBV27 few TGTGCCAGTGGGACAGCTTATAGCAATCAGCCCCAGCATTTT CASGTAYSNQPQHF
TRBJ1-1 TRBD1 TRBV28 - TGTGCCAGCAGTCCGCTGACAGGGAAGGGGAGCACTGAAGCTTTCTTT CASSPLTGKGSTEAFF
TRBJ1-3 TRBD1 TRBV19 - TGTGCCAGTAGAAAACAGGGGGGAGCTGGAAACACCATATATTTT CASRKQGGAGNTIYF
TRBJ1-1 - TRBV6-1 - TGTGCCAGCGACGGGCAGTCGAACACTGAAGCTTTCTTT CASDGQSNTEAFF
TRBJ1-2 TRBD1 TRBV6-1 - TGTGCCAGCACCCGGGGGGACAGTTTCTATGGCTACACCTTC CASTRGDSFYGYTF
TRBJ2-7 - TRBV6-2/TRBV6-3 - TGTGCCAGCTCTCGGGGGAAACCGACCTACGAGCAGTACTTC CASSRGKPTYEQYF
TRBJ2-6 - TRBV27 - TGTGCCAGCAGTTCTTTCCTCTCTGGGGCCAACGTCCTGACTTTC CASSSFLSGANVLTF
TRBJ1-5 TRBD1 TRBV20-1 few TGCAGTGCTAGAACAGGGGGTGGTAATCAGCCCCAGCATTTT CSARTGGGNQPQHF
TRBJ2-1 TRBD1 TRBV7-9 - TGTGCCAGCAGCTCGGACAGGGGAACTGGTGAGCAGTTCTTC CASSSDRGTGEQFF
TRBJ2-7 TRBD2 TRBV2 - TGTGCCAGCAGTGTCCAACTAGCGGGAGGCTACGAGCAGTACTTC CASSVQLAGGYEQYF
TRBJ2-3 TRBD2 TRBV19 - TGTGCCAGTAGAAAAACTAGCGGGAGGAGTCCAGATACGCAGTATTTT CASRKTSGRSPDTQYF
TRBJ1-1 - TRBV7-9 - TGTGCCAGCAGCCCCGTGGGGGGTTGGACTGAAGCTTTCTTT CASSPVGGWTEAFF
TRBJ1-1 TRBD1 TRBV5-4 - TGTGCCGCACGGACAGGGTGGGCTAACACTGAAGCTTTCTTT CAARTGWANTEAFF
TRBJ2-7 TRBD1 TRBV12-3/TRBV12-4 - TGTGCCAGCAGTTTTGGGACAGGGGGATACGAGCAGTACTTC CASSFGTGGYEQYF
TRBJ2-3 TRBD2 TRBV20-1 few TGCAGTGCTAGTAGCGGGAGAGGGACAGATACGCAGTATTTT CSASSGRGTDTQYF
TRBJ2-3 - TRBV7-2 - TGTGCCAGCAGCTTAAGGGCAGGGGTTTATACGCAGTATTTT CASSLRAGVYTQYF
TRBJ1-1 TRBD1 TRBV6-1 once TGTGCCAGCACGACAGGGGGGGTGAACACTGAAGCTTTCTTT CASTTGGVNTEAFF
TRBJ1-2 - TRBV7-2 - TGTGCCAGCAGCCAGGACGTCCTCTATGGCTACACCTTC CASSQDVLYGYTF
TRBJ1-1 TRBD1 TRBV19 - TGTGCCAGTAGTAAGGCCAGGGGGGACCTAATGAACACTGAAGCTTTCTTT CASSKARGDLMNTEAFF
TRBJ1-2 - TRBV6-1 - TGTGCCAGCCGGACAAGACGCAACTATGGCTACACCTTC CASRTRRNYGYTF
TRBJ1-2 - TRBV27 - TGTGCCAGCAGCCCTCGGGGCTTCAACTATGGCTACACCTTC CASSPRGFNYGYTF
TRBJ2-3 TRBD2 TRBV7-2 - TGTGCCAGCAGCCCCGGAACTAGCGGGAGGAAAAGAGATACGCAGTATTTT CASSPGTSGRKRDTQYF
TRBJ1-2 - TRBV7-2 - TGTGCCAGCAGCCCCGACAGCTCAAGAGGCTACACCTTC CASSPDSSRGYTF
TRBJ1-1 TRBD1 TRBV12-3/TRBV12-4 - TGTGCCAGCAGTCCCGACAGGGGGCTTGTCACTGAAGCTTTCTTT CASSPDRGLVTEAFF
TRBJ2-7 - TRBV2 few TGTGCCAGCAGTGTGACATTCGGACCTTACGAGCAGTACTTC CASSVTFGPYEQYF
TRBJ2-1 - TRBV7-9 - TGTGCCAGCAGCTTAATGTCCAATGAGCAGTTCTTC CASSLMSNEQFF
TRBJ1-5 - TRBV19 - TGTGCCAGTAGTATTGGGTCGGGGACTGGCAATCAGCCCCAGCATTTT CASSIGSGTGNQPQHF
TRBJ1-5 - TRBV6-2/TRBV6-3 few TGTGCCAGCAGTTACTGGGAAGTGGGGCCCCAGCATTTT CASSYWEVGPQHF
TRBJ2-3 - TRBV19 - TGTGCCAGTAGAAGGGACAACACAGATACGCAGTATTTT CASRRDNTDTQYF
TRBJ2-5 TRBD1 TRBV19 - TGTGCCAGTAGCCGGACAGGGGGGTTGTCCCAAGAGACCCAGTACTTC CASSRTGGLSQETQYF
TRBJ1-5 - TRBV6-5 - TGTGCCAGCAGTTACTCAGGGGACGGCGTATCAAGCAATCAGCCCCAGCATTTT CASSYSGDGVSSNQPQHF
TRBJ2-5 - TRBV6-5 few TGTGCCAGCAGTTACCCGGGCCGGGAGATTAAAGAGACCCAGTACTTC CASSYPGREIKETQYF
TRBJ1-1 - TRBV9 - TGTGCCAGCAGCGTGGGTCACGCGAACACTGAAGCTTTCTTT CASSVGHANTEAFF
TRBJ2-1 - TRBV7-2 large TGTGCCAGCAGCCCCTCGAGGGACTGGGGTGAGCAGTTCTTC CASSPSRDWGEQFF
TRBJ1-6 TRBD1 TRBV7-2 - TGTGCCAGCAGCTACAGACAGGGGAATTCACCCCTCCACTTT CASSYRQGNSPLHF
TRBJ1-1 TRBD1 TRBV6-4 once TGTGCCAGCAGTTCCGACAGGGGACAATTGAACACTGAAGCTTTCTTT CASSSDRGQLNTEAFF
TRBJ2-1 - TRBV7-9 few TGTGCCAGCAGCTTAGCTGGAGGAAATGAGCAGTTCTTC CASSLAGGNEQFF
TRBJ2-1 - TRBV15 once TGTGCCACCAGCAGAGATCGTGGCATTCCGTTCTTC CATSRDRGIPFF
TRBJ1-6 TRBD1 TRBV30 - TGTGCCTGGAGGGGGACAGGCTTCCACTTT CAWRGTGFHF
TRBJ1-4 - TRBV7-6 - TGTGCCAGCAGCCTGAGCGGGGGCGCTAATGAAAAACTGTTTTTT CASSLSGGANEKLFF
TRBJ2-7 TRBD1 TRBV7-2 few TGTGCCAGCAGCTTAAGCGGGACAGGGGGGTACGAGCAGTACTTC CASSLSGTGGYEQYF
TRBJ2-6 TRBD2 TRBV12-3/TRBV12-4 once TGTGCCAGCGGTCCGGCCGGGAGGGCCTCTGGGGCCAACGTCCTGACTTTC CASGPAGRASGANVLTF
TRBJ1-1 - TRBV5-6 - TGTGCCAGCAGCTTGGGGGGGGGCTTAATGAACACTGAAGCTTTCTTT CASSLGGGLMNTEAFF
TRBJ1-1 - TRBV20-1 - TGCAATGCTCTATCGGGCAGATCGAACACTGAAGCTTTCTTT CNALSGRSNTEAFF
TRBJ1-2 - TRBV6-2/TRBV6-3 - TGTGCCAGCAGCCCTGCGTGGGGACGCCAGGTTGGCTACACCTTC CASSPAWGRQVGYTF
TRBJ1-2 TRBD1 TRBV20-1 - TGCAGTGCTAGATCGAACAGGGGACTAGCTAACTATGGCTACACCTTC CSARSNRGLANYGYTF
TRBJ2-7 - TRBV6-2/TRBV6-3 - TGTGCCAGCAGGTCCGACGCCTTCTCCACCTACGAGCAGTACTTC CASRSDAFSTYEQYF